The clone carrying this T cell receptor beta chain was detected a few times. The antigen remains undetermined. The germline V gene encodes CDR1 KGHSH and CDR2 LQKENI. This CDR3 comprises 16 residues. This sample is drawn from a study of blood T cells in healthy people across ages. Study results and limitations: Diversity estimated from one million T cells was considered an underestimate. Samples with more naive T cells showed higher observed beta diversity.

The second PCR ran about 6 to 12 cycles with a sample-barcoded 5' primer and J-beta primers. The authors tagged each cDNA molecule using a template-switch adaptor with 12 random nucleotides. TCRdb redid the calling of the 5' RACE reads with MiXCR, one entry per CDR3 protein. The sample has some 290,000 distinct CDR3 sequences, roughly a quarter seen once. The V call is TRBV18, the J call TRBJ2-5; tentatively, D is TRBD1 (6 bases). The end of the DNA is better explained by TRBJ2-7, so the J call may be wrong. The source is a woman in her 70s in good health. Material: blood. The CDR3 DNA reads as TGTGCCAGCTCACCAAGCCCCGGGACAAAGGTAAACGAGCAGTACTTC. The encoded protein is CASSPSPGTKVNEQYF.